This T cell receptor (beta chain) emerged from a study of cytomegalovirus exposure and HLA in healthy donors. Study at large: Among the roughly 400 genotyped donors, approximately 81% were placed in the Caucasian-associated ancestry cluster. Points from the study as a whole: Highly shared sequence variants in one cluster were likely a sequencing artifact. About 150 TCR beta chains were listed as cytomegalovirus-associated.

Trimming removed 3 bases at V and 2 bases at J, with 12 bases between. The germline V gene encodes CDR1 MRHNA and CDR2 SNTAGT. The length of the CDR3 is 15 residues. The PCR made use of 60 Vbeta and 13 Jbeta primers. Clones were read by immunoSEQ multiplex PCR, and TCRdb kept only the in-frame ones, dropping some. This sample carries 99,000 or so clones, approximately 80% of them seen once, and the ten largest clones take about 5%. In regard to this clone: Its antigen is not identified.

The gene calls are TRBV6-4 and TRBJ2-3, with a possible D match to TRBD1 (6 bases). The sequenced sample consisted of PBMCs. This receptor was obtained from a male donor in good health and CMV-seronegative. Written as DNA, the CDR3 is TGTGCCAGCAGTGAGCAGGGGACGGACACAGATACGCAGTATTTT. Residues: CASSEQGTDTDTQYF.